The next 23 T cell receptor beta chains were all read from a single sample in a study of blood T cell repertoires in COVID-19. Profiling relied on immunoSEQ multiplex PCR, and the TCRdb table lists in-frame clones only, not all of them. The repertoire holds about 250,000 clones, with 88% as singletons. Sequencing was performed on PBMCs or T cells enriched from blood (not recorded which). All receptors come from a woman aged 50 to 65 who had recovered from COVID-19.

This clone was counted once. The chain employs TRBV28 and TRBJ2-1; D uncertain. CDR1 and CDR2 from the germline V gene are MDHEN and SYDVKM. V lost 4 bases and J lost 3, with 4 bases in between. The CDR3 covers 12 residues. In DNA, the CDR3 is TGTGCCAGCAGTTCCTACTACAATGAGCAGTTCTTC. This codes for CASSSYYNEQFF.

This rearrangement joins TRBV4-1 to TRBJ2-7, with 9 positions matching TRBD1. This CDR3 spans 16 amino acids. CDR1 MGHRA and CDR2 YSYEKL come from the germline V gene. V trimming: 3 bases; J trimming: 2 bases; junction bases outside the gene matches: 8. The CDR3 DNA reads TGCGCCAGCAGCCAGTCCGGGACAGGGCCCGCCTACGAGCAGTACTTC. This encodes CASSQSGTGPAYEQYF.

The V call is TRBV6-2 or TRBV6-3, the J call TRBJ2-1, with 13 positions matching TRBD2. J lost 15 bases, V lost 5 bases, and 10 bases had no gene match. The CDR3 sequence is 14 residues long. The germline V gene has CDR1 MNHEY and CDR2 SVGEGT. CDR3 residues: CASSGPGTSGTSFF. CDR3 coding DNA: TGTGCCAGCAGTGGACCCGGGACTAGCGGGACTTCGTTCTTC.

The rearrangement joins TRBV28 to TRBJ1-1; D is perhaps TRBD1 (6 bases). CDR1 MDHEN and CDR2 SYDVKM come from the germline V gene. The CDR3 is 18 amino acids. The V end lost 6 bases, the J end lost 0 bases, and 23 bases lay between the germline ends. CDR3 region: CASSPFVGVRGLNTEAFF. The CDR3, as DNA: TGTGCCAGCAGCCCTTTTGTCGGGGTCAGGGGATTGAACACTGAAGCTTTCTTT.

This chain connects TRBV7-9 to TRBJ2-7, with 8 nucleotides matching TRBD1. CDR3 length: 14 residues. Germline V gene lookup returns CDR1 SEHNR and CDR2 FQNEAQ (reference sequence). Trimming at V came to 1 base and at J to 6 bases, leaving 5 bases not matched to a gene. The CDR3 spells CASSLVTGGGEQYF. The CDR3 region has the DNA TGTGCCAGCAGCTTAGTTACAGGGGGTGGCGAGCAGTACTTC.

The chain employs TRBV10-3 and TRBJ1-1; 7 bases are shared with TRBD1. Germline CDR1 is ENHRY and CDR2 is SYGVKD. The V gene end was trimmed by 8 bases and the J gene end by 2 bases; junction bases not matched to a gene: 8. This CDR3 contains 14 residues. CDR3 sequence reads: CAIGEGQPNTEAFF. The CDR3 DNA is TGTGCCATCGGCGAGGGACAGCCTAACACTGAAGCTTTCTTT.

This CDR3 reads CASSKVGTSGRSAKNIQYF. Written as DNA, the CDR3 is TGTGCCAGCAGCAAAGTGGGGACTAGCGGGAGGTCGGCCAAAAACATTCAGTACTTC. The chain has TRBV21-1 and TRBJ2-4; the table's TRBD2 call for D was not verified on the DNA. TRBV21-1 is tagged as a pseudogene. There are 19 residues in the CDR3.

The rearrangement joins TRBV7-9 to TRBJ1-1; D call uncertain. The V and J ends lost 5 bases and 4 bases respectively, with 11 bases between them. The germline V gene encodes CDR1 SEHNR and CDR2 FQNEAQ (reference sequence). The CDR3 length is 13 residues. In nucleotides, the CDR3 is TGTGCCAGCAGCCCGCGAAGAGGCACTGAAGCTTTCTTT. Protein product: CASSPRRGTEAFF. Drawing the rest from reference TRBV7-9 and TRBJ1-1, the complete variable domain is DTGVSQNPRHKITKRGQNVTFRCDPISEHNRLYWYRQTLGQGPEFLTYFQNEAQLEKSRLLSDRFSAERPKGSFSTLEIQRTEQGDSAMYLCASSPRRGTEAFFGQGTRLTVV.

This sequence joins TRBV6-5 and TRBJ2-1, with a possible D match to TRBD2 (6 bases). Germline CDR1 and CDR2: MNHEY and SVGAGI. Deletions cut 6 bases from V and 0 bases from J, with 12 bases between. This CDR3 has 15 residues. The CDR3 DNA follows: TGTGCCAGCAGGGTAGCGGTTTACTCCTACAATGAGCAGTTCTTC. As protein: CASRVAVYSYNEQFF.

This clone was recorded once. The rearrangement joins TRBV7-3 to TRBJ2-1, with a weak D call TRBD2 (6 bases). V lost 3 bases and J 7 bases, leaving 16 bases between the germline ends. Germline CDR1 reads SGHTA; CDR2 reads FQGTGA. CDR3 length equals 15 residues. The CDR3 sequence: CASSLNREFWNEQFF. The CDR3 nucleotides are TGTGCCAGCAGCTTGAACCGGGAGTTCTGGAATGAGCAGTTCTTC.

This chain uses TRBV6-6 with TRBJ1-5; D is ambiguous. The CDR3 consists of 16 residues. Trimming took off 6 bases at V and 3 bases at J, with 18 bases between the two ends. The germline V gene has CDR1 MNHNY and CDR2 SVGAGI (reference sequence). The CDR3 loop reads CASSMISNRNNQPQHF. The CDR3 bases are TGTGCCAGCAGCATGATATCGAACAGAAACAATCAGCCCCAGCATTTT.

The V gene is TRBV11-2, the J gene TRBJ2-7; TRBD1 agrees at 10 bases. V lost 5 bases and J lost 3; bases outside the gene matches: 7. CDR3 length equals 15 residues. Germline assignment: CDR1 SGHAT and CDR2 FQNNGV. The DNA of the CDR3 is TGTGCCAGCAGCAGGGGGGACAGGGGCATCTACGAGCAGTACTTC. Translated, it gives CASSRGDRGIYEQYF.

This chain links TRBV7-2 with TRBJ1-1; D not resolved. V was pared by 3 bases and J by 4 bases, with 9 bases between. Germline CDR1 is SGHTA and CDR2 is FQGNSA. This CDR3 has 13 amino acids. The CDR3 DNA reads TGTGCCAGCAGCTTCAGTCCGGGCACTGAAGCTTTCTTT. Protein sequence: CASSFSPGTEAFF.

Points on this clone: Additional DNA sequences in this sample encode the identical CDR3. The chain has TRBV29-1 and TRBJ1-5, with TRBD1 identical over 7 bases. Germline CDR1 and CDR2: SQVTM and ANQGSEA. The V gene end was trimmed by 6 bases and the J gene end by 4 bases; junction bases not matched to a gene: 3. CDR3 size: 12 residues. CDR3 DNA sequence: TGCAGCGTGGGACAGAGAAATCAGCCCCAGCATTTT. It is translated as CSVGQRNQPQHF.

The CDR3 coding sequence is TGCAGCGTCACGGGGACTAGCGGGTACGAGCAGTACTTC. It yields the protein CSVTGTSGYEQYF. The rearrangement links TRBV29-1 to TRBJ2-7, with 12 nucleotides matching TRBD2. V lost 6 bases to trimming and J lost 4 bases; unmatched junction nucleotides: 4. The CDR3 is made up of 13 amino acids. Germline CDR1 reads SQVTM; CDR2 reads ANQGSEA.

This clone was seen more than once but under ten times. The chain joins TRBV27 to TRBJ1-6, with 8 bases fitting TRBD1. Germline CDR1 and CDR2: MNHEY and SMNVEV (reference sequence). Trimming at V came to 5 bases and at J to 7 bases, leaving 13 bases not matched to a gene. The CDR3 has 17 amino acids. CDR3 region: CASSRGQGLATNSPLHF. CDR3 DNA sequence: TGTGCCAGCAGTCGTGGACAGGGCCTTGCGACCAATTCACCCCTCCACTTT.

The chain joins TRBV28 to TRBJ1-1; D is uncertain. The CDR3 runs 11 residues. Germline V gene data show CDR1 as MDHEN and CDR2 as SYDVKM. The V end was cut by 3 bases, the J end by 9 bases, with 8 bases between. The CDR3 protein is CASSFGVKAFF. The DNA of the CDR3 is TGTGCCAGCAGTTTCGGGGTAAAAGCTTTCTTT.

The chain has TRBV30 and TRBJ1-2; TRBD1 aligns across 7 bases. V was pared by 1 base and J by 4 bases, with 15 bases of the junction left unmatched. Germline V gene sequence: CDR1 GTSNPN, CDR2 SVGIG (reference sequence). The CDR3 runs to 17 residues. The CDR3 loop reads CAWSGPGTDVFVYGYTF. CDR3 in DNA: TGTGCCTGGAGTGGACCCGGGACAGACGTTTTTGTCTATGGCTACACCTTC.

This clone was seen a handful of times. V gene TRBV28 combines with J gene TRBJ2-7, with TRBD1 matching over 8 bases. The CDR3 length is 16 residues. Per germline, CDR1 MDHEN and CDR2 SYDVKM. V trimming: 7 bases; J trimming: 0 bases; junction bases outside the gene matches: 11. CDR3 sequence reads: CASTSRGRGSSYEQYF. The CDR3 DNA is TGTGCCAGCACCTCCAGGGGGCGGGGAAGCTCCTACGAGCAGTACTTC. The full variable domain, in which reference TRBV28 and TRBJ2-7 provide the parts outside the CDR3, is DVKVTQSSRYLVKRTGEKVFLECVQDMDHENMFWYRQDPGLGLRLIYFSYDVKMKEKGDIPEGYSVSREKKERFSLILESASTNQTSMYLCASTSRGRGSSYEQYFGPGTRLTVT.

The chain recombines TRBV11-2 with TRBJ1-1, with D possibly being TRBD1 (6 bases). Trimming cost V 0 bases and J 1 base, with 9 bases left between them. The CDR3 loop spans 15 amino acids. CDR1 and CDR2 (germline): SGHAT, FQNNGV. The CDR3: CASSLETGWNTEAFF. The CDR3, as DNA: TGTGCCAGCAGCTTAGAGACAGGATGGAACACTGAAGCTTTCTTT.

This clone was found a few times. This chain connects TRBV29-1 to TRBJ1-1; D perhaps matches TRBD1 (6 bases). This CDR3 is built from 13 residues. V shed 3 bases and J shed 4 bases, with 12 bases lying between them. CDR1 and CDR2 (germline): SQVTM, ANQGSEA. In DNA, the CDR3 is TGCAGCGTTGATAATCAGGGGCCCACTGAAGCTTTCTTT. Translated: CSVDNQGPTEAFF.

In DNA form, the CDR3 reads TGTGCCAGCAGCCGAGTCCAGGGGTACGAGCAGTACTTC. It translates to CASSRVQGYEQYF. This chain connects TRBV27 to TRBJ2-7; the D gene is possibly TRBD1 (6 bases). CDR3 length: 13 residues. Germline CDR1 reads MNHEY; CDR2 reads SMNVEV (reference sequence). V lost 6 bases to trimming and J lost 4 bases, with 13 bases between them.

The sample holds one count of this clone. The chain combines TRBV9 with TRBJ2-1; 12 bases map to TRBD2. This CDR3 region has 15 residues. Germline CDR1 reads SGDLS; CDR2 reads YYNGEE. V dropped 1 base and J dropped 10; count of bases not matched to a gene: 6. CDR3 sequence (DNA): TGTGCCAGCAGCGTATCAGGACTAGCGGGGCGGGAGCAGTTCTTC. It encodes CASSVSGLAGREQFF.